These 23 T cell receptor beta chains came from one sample sequenced in a study of shared clonotypes between healthy human individuals. TCRdb's copy holds only in-frame clones and misses some; the assay was immunoSEQ multiplex PCR. This table holds 1.4 million or so clones, roughly 98.5% found once. The sequenced material came from naive CD4+ T cells sorted from blood. Subset in this sample: CD45RA+ positively selected. The receptors were sampled from a man younger than 45 in good health.

About this clone: Other DNA sequences within the sample encode an identical CDR3. The rearrangement links TRBV5-1 to TRBJ2-7, with D hard to call. The CDR3 is 13 residues long. The germline gives CDR1 SGHRS, CDR2 YFSETQ. V was pared by 1 base and J by 0 bases, with 5 bases between. CDR3 DNA: TGCGCCAGCAGCTTGCCCAACTCCTACGAGCAGTACTTC. Protein: CASSLPNSYEQYF.

The CDR3 nucleotides are TGTGCTCACCGGGGTGCTCCCCTAGGCGAGCAGTACTTC. Its protein product is CAHRGAPLGEQYF. The chain carries TRBV28 and TRBJ2-7; possible D gene TRBD2, 5 bases. This CDR3 spans 13 amino acids. Per the germline V gene, CDR1 is MDHEN and CDR2 is SYDVKM.

This clone was observed once. The rearrangement uses TRBV9 and TRBJ2-1; weak D call: TRBD1 (6 bases). The germline V gene encodes CDR1 SGDLS and CDR2 YYNGEE. Trimming took 4 bases from V and 4 from J, leaving 15 bases between them. This CDR3 is built from 15 residues. DNA for the CDR3: TGTGCCAGCAGCCTTTCCGGGACACCGTACAATGAGCAGTTCTTC. This encodes CASSLSGTPYNEQFF.

Details on this clone: At the DNA level, this CDR3 is encoded by other sequences in the same sample as well. The genes are TRBV7-9 and TRBJ2-5; 9 bases agree with TRBD2. Trimming took 3 bases from V and 5 from J; bases not matched to a gene: 1. The CDR3 loop spans 13 amino acids. Germline-derived CDR1 and CDR2 are SEHNR and FQNEAQ (reference sequence). In nucleotides, the CDR3 is TGTGCCAGCAGCTTTAGCGGGAGTGAGACCCAGTACTTC. It yields the protein CASSFSGSETQYF. Based on the CDR3 plus reference TRBV7-9 and TRBJ2-5, the full variable domain is DTGVSQNPRHKITKRGQNVTFRCDPISEHNRLYWYRQTLGQGPEFLTYFQNEAQLEKSRLLSDRFSAERPKGSFSTLEIQRTEQGDSAMYLCASSFSGSETQYFGPGTRLLVL.

This rearrangement joins TRBV4-3 to TRBJ2-5; D possibly corresponds to TRBD2 (5 bases). Germline CDR1 reads LGHNA; CDR2 reads YSLEER. The CDR3 loop spans 16 amino acids. V was trimmed by 0 bases and J by 7 bases, leaving 18 bases between them. The CDR3 reads CASSQDARTRVGTQYF. The CDR3 nucleotides read TGCGCCAGCAGCCAAGACGCCCGGACTCGAGTGGGGACCCAGTACTTC.

The chain links TRBV7-7 to TRBJ2-2; D ambiguous. The germline V gene has CDR1 SSHAT and CDR2 FNYEAQ (reference sequence). This CDR3 has 14 residues. V was pared by 3 bases and J by 0 bases, with 5 bases between. The CDR3 protein is CASSFQTNTGELFF. The CDR3 coding sequence is TGTGCCAGCAGCTTTCAGACGAACACCGGGGAGCTGTTTTTT.

In its sample, this clone was seen once. The chain is built from TRBV10-3 and TRBJ2-7, with D possibly TRBD1 on 6 matching bases. Trimming left V 0 bases short and J 2 bases short, with 14 bases between. CDR1 ENHRY and CDR2 SYGVKD come from the germline V gene. CDR3 length: 16 residues. This CDR3 is CAISESGQGWAYEQYF. CDR3 nucleotides: TGTGCCATCAGTGAGTCGGGCCAGGGGTGGGCCTACGAGCAGTACTTC.

The chain is built from TRBV28 and TRBJ1-5; TRBD1 aligns across 7 bases. Per the germline V gene, CDR1 is MDHEN and CDR2 is SYDVKM. CDR3 length equals 14 residues. Trimming took 7 bases from V and 2 from J; bases not matched to a gene: 5. CDR3 bases: TGTGCCAGCATTGCCGGGACAGGCAATCAGCCCCAGCATTTT. Its translation is CASIAGTGNQPQHF. Supplemented by reference TRBV28 and TRBJ1-5, the full variable domain reads DVKVTQSSRYLVKRTGEKVFLECVQDMDHENMFWYRQDPGLGLRLIYFSYDVKMKEKGDIPEGYSVSREKKERFSLILESASTNQTSMYLCASIAGTGNQPQHFGDGTRLSIL.

The rearrangement joins TRBV7-9 to TRBJ1-2; 8 bases map to TRBD1. The V and J ends lost 5 bases and 4 bases, in that order; junction bases with no gene match: 9. The CDR3 consists of 15 residues. Germline lookup yields CDR1 SEHNR and CDR2 FQNEAQ (reference sequence). CDR3 region: CASSPRTGPSYGYTF. The DNA of the CDR3 is TGTGCCAGCAGCCCCCGGACAGGGCCTTCCTATGGCTACACCTTC.

This clone was detected once. V usage is TRBV5-1 and J usage is TRBJ1-1, with D hard to call. Trimming left V 0 bases short and J 2 bases short, with 11 bases between. The CDR3 consists of 15 residues. The germline CDR1 and CDR2 sequences are SGHRS and YFSETQ. CDR3 loop: CASSLEVGINTEAFF. The CDR3 DNA follows: TGCGCCAGCAGCTTGGAGGTGGGGATTAACACTGAAGCTTTCTTT.

The rearrangement uses TRBV9 and TRBJ2-5; D uncertain. The J call may be faulty, since TRBJ2-7 better matches the DNA end. The germline V gene has CDR1 SGDLS and CDR2 YYNGEE. The CDR3 sequence is 13 residues long. CDR3 sequence reads: CASSVGVGYEQYF. CDR3 bases: TGTGCCAGCAGCGTAGGAGTGGGGTACGAGCAGTACTTC.

The chain couples TRBV13 to TRBJ1-2, with 10 bases identical to TRBD1. V shed 0 bases and J 8 bases; nucleotides not matched to a gene: 3. Per the germline V gene, CDR1 is PRHDT and CDR2 is FYEKMQ (reference sequence). The CDR3 totals 14 residues. The CDR3 region is CASSLGDRGQGYTF. The CDR3 DNA is TGTGCCAGCAGCTTAGGCGACAGGGGGCAAGGCTACACCTTC.

V usage is TRBV6-4 and J usage is TRBJ2-1; the match to TRBD2 covers 9 bases. CDR1 is MRHNA and CDR2 is SNTAGT in the germline V gene. The CDR3 consists of 14 residues. The V segment lost 7 bases and the J segment 1 base; nucleotides outside the gene matches: 2. The DNA of the CDR3 is TGTGCCAGCAAGCGGGAGGTGTCCTACAATGAGCAGTTCTTC. Its protein product is CASKREVSYNEQFF.

V gene TRBV9 combines with J gene TRBJ2-2; 8 bases are shared with TRBD1. This CDR3 comprises 20 residues. V shed 5 bases, J shed 1 base, and the junction held 19 bases outside the gene matches. Germline assignment: CDR1 SGDLS and CDR2 YYNGEE. CDR3 region: CASRAVDRGFLLGNTGELFF. The CDR3 region has the DNA TGTGCCAGCAGGGCGGTAGACAGGGGCTTCCTCTTAGGGAACACCGGGGAGCTGTTTTTT.

This clone has just one count. V gene TRBV5-1 combines with J gene TRBJ2-1, with D unresolved. Trimming pared 1 base from V and 12 bases from J, leaving 8 bases between. Germline values: CDR1 SGHRS, CDR2 YFSETQ. CDR3 length equals 11 residues. The CDR3: CASSLSAVQFF. The CDR3 DNA is TGCGCCAGCAGCTTGTCGGCTGTGCAGTTCTTC.

CDR3 nucleotide sequence: TGCGCCCGAGTTAACAAAACGGGAGGGCCCTCGAATGAGCAGTTCTTC. Protein: CARVNKTGGPSNEQFF. The chain carries TRBV4-3 and TRBJ2-1; 8 bases fit TRBD2. Per the germline V gene, CDR1 is LGHNA and CDR2 is YSLEER. Trimming took 11 bases from V and 7 from J; bases not matched to a gene: 19. The CDR3 totals 16 residues.

This chain uses TRBV10-2 with TRBJ2-7; no reliable D call. Trimming left V 5 bases short and J 4 bases short, with 9 bases between. Germline V CDR1 and CDR2: WSHSY, SAAADI. The CDR3 consists of 12 residues. The CDR3 reads CASSSRTYEQYF. In DNA, the CDR3 is TGCGCCAGCAGTTCAAGAACGTACGAGCAGTACTTC.

The V and J genes are TRBV6-4 and TRBJ1-1, with D uncertain. Per germline, CDR1 MRHNA and CDR2 SNTAGT. The V end was cut by 6 bases, the J end by 1 base, with 9 bases between. This CDR3 has 13 amino acids. Here the CDR3 DNA reads TGTGCCAGCAGATCGACTCAGAACACTGAAGCTTTCTTT. It codes for CASRSTQNTEAFF.

This sequence joins TRBV11-2 and TRBJ2-7; D might be TRBD2 (7 bases). Germline CDR1 is SGHAT and CDR2 is FQNNGV. The CDR3 is 15 amino acids. Trimming removed 3 bases at V and 3 bases at J, with 15 bases between. The CDR3 DNA sequence: TGTGCCAGCAGCTTTTTTGGCGGGGGCGACTACGAGCAGTACTTC. Amino acid sequence: CASSFFGGGDYEQYF.

The chain is built from TRBV19 and TRBJ2-1, with 10 bases that match TRBD2. J gave up 5 bases and V 5 bases, and 9 bases lay outside the gene matches. CDR3 size: 16 residues. In germline, CDR1 is LNHDA, CDR2 SQIVND (reference sequence). The CDR3 loop reads CASSPLGLAVNNEQFF. The CDR3, as DNA: TGTGCCAGTAGTCCACTCGGACTAGCGGTGAACAATGAGCAGTTCTTC. Combining the CDR3 with reference TRBV19 and TRBJ2-1 gives the whole variable domain DGGITQSPKYLFRKEGQNVTLSCEQNLNHDAMYWYRQDPGQGLRLIYYSQIVNDFQKGDIAEGYSVSREKKESFPLTVTSAQKNPTAFYLCASSPLGLAVNNEQFFGPGTRLTVL.

J is TRBJ1-1 and V is TRBV9, with D possibly TRBD1 on 6 matching bases. In germline, CDR1 is SGDLS, CDR2 YYNGEE. V was clipped by 9 bases and J by 2 bases, with 14 bases between them. The CDR3 loop spans 13 amino acids. CDR3 bases: TGTGCCACCAGGGGAGGGGACAACACTGAAGCTTTCTTT. It translates to CATRGGDNTEAFF. The full variable domain, with the rest looked up from reference TRBV9 and TRBJ1-1, is DSGVTQTPKHLITATGQRVTLRCSPRSGDLSVYWYQQSLDQGLQFLIQYYNGEERAKGNILERFSAQQFPDLHSELNLSSLELGDSALYFCATRGGDNTEAFFGQGTRLTVV.

This chain joins TRBV11-2 and TRBJ1-1, with 8 bases lining up with TRBD1. Looked up from germline, CDR1 is SGHAT and CDR2 is FQNNGV. V shed 10 bases, J shed 6 bases, and the junction held 10 bases outside the gene matches. The CDR3 spans 13 residues. CDR3 region: CATSRTGRPEAFF. CDR3 coding DNA: TGTGCCACTTCTCGGACAGGGAGACCTGAAGCTTTCTTT.

The rearrangement joins TRBV11-2 to TRBJ2-7, with 7 positions matching TRBD1. This CDR3 contains 16 residues. Losses at the gene ends were 6 bases for V and 9 bases for J; bases not matched to a gene: 20. Germline values: CDR1 SGHAT, CDR2 FQNNGV. The CDR3 nucleotides are TGTGCCAGCAGGGCACCCGGGACAGTCACATTCCAATTGCAGTACTTC. As protein: CASRAPGTVTFQLQYF.